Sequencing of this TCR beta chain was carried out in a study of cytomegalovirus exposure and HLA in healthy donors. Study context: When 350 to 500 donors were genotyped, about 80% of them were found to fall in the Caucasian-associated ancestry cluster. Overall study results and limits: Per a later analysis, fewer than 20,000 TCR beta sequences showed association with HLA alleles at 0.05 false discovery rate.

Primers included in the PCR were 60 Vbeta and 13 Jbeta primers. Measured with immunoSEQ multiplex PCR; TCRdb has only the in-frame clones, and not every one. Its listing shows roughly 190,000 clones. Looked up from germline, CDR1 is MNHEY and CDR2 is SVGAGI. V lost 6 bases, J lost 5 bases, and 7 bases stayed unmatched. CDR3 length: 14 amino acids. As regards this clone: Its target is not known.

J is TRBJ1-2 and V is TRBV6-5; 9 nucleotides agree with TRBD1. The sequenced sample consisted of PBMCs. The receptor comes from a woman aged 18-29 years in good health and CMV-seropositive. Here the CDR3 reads CASRTGQGLYGYTF. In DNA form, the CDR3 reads TGTGCCAGCAGAACAGGACAGGGGCTTTATGGCTACACCTTC.